This T cell receptor beta chain was captured in a study of regulatory T cells in long-lasting Graves disease. Findings and limits, study-wide: Persistent patients had more shared public clonotypes (under 3,000) than new patients (about 880). When disease was persistent, TRBV28, TRBJ1-2 and TRBJ2-5 were the favored segments. Lower TCR diversity characterized persistent Graves' patients relative to newly diagnosed patients. Accuracy might have suffered from few samples.

Time point defined: persistent/refractory GD, antithyroid drugs over 5 years with positive TRAb. Generation of the TCR library employed RNA extracted from PBMCs. This clonotype was picked up many times. Its specificity is unknown. CDR3 regions were amplified by Arm-PCR using iRepertoire HTBI primers to build TCR beta libraries. TCRdb fed the multiplex PCR reads into MiXCR, producing one record per CDR3 protein. This sample yields about 340,000 distinct CDR3 sequences, of which around a fifth are seen a single time; less than 35% belongs to the top ten. This CDR3 contains 13 residues. Per germline, CDR1 DFQATT and CDR2 SNEGSKA (reference sequence). With 8 bases clipped from V and 0 bases from J, the junction kept 6 bases outside the gene matches.

The sample in question was peripheral blood mononuclear cells (PBMCs), obtained when the disease was refractory, from a patient treated with antithyroid drugs. The receptor comes from a female donor with Graves disease. This chain joins TRBV20-1 and TRBJ1-2; 7 bases match TRBD1. CDR3 region: CSYDRAPNYGYTF. The DNA of the CDR3 is TGCAGTTACGACAGGGCGCCTAACTATGGCTACACCTTC.